This T cell receptor beta chain appears in the sequencing data of a study of immunodeficiency (dated by TCRdb to 2018 to 2020). Regarding the complete study: The repertoires were analyzed to search for VDJ recombination defects and oligoclonality. Paper-wide results and their limitations: Severe oligoclonality, as judged by top-100 and total clonotype frequencies, was observed in patient CD8+ T cells but not in patient CD4+ T cells. Between patients and controls, productive entropy and V-J pairing of CD4+ T cells looked similar. In the entropy comparisons of patients versus healthy controls, patients were shown as n=3 (open circles), and an effect on thymic development was only suggested as possible.

V and J are truncated by 6 bases and 1 base respectively, leaving an intervening sequence of 6 bases. The CDR3 sequence holds 12 residues, the cysteine and phenylalanine included. Only CDR3 DNA remains: 36 bases, in frame from the first base. Patients had fewer naive CD4 and especially CD8 T cells, with expanded effector memory subpopulations. Before TCR sequencing, CD3+CD4+ T cells were sorted from fresh PBMCs. After extraction using the QIAamp DNA Blood Mini Kit, genomic DNA was sent off for immunoSEQ repertoire analysis. Using a standard quantity of genomic DNA template, multiplex PCR was run to amplify the CDR3 regions. The PCR products underwent sequencing on an Illumina platform. On the study's bioinformatics: Alignment of sequences was done against a reference, and the V, D and J gene definitions came from IMGT. A nearest-neighbor clustering algorithm merged closely related sequences to remove PCR and sequencing errors. V, D and J usage was examined in productive unique and total sequences using ImmunoSEQ Analyzer tools along with R version 3.6.1. The immuneACCESS repertoire file appears here via TCRdb, limited to in-frame rearrangements. These files lack a portion of the clones; in checked studies, under half of the deficit traces to unresolved V genes, and the cause of the others is not known. V and J calls and clone size come straight from that table; D and trimming were deduced from the DNA. The sample data list 2,000 to 3,000 clones, and 88% of these were observed just once. The ten largest clones add up to under 9.5% of the sample.

Concerning this clone itself: Its cognate antigen has yet to be identified. No quality values exist for individual bases; no much larger clone is one base distant.

The specimen sequenced was CD4+ T cells from blood. The clonotype was recovered from a girl aged 5 to 17 with POLD1 deficiency. In this chain, TRBV12-3 or TRBV12-4 is recombined with TRBJ1-1; too little of a D gene remains to name it. The CDR3 corresponds to CASSQTNTEAFF. The DNA reads as follows: TGTGCCAGCAGCCAAACGAACACTGAAGCTTTCTTT.